One and the same sample provided the 8 T cell receptor beta chains below, sequenced in a study of blood T cell repertoires in COVID-19. Clones were sequenced by immunoSEQ multiplex PCR, and TCRdb holds only the in-frame ones, with some missing. The sample yields hundreds of thousands of clones, approximately 90% seen once. The sequenced sample consisted of PBMCs or T cells enriched from blood (not recorded which). Receptors originate from a young man who had recovered from COVID-19.

V and J are TRBV19 and TRBJ1-5, with a weak D call TRBD1 (5 bases). V lost 5 bases to trimming and J lost 0 bases, with 11 bases between them. The length of the CDR3 is 15 residues. Germline CDR1 reads LNHDA; CDR2 reads SQIVND (reference sequence). CDR3 bases: TGTGCCAGTAGTGAGAACAGGATTAGCAATCAGCCCCAGCATTTT. Amino acids: CASSENRISNQPQHF.

The rearrangement uses TRBV3-1 (or the pseudogene TRBV3-2) and TRBJ1-1; the D gene is possibly TRBD1 (6 bases). The germline V and J ends were trimmed by 0 bases and 5 bases, with 16 bases remaining between them. Germline lookup yields CDR1 LGHDT and CDR2 YNNKEL (reference sequence). The CDR3 contains 16 residues. The CDR3 region is CASSQEGGGRLTEAFF. CDR3 DNA sequence: TGTGCCAGCAGCCAAGAAGGGGGGGGAAGACTAACTGAAGCTTTCTTT.

This clone was seen once. J is TRBJ1-5 and V is TRBV12-3 or TRBV12-4; TRBD1 might be the D (6 bases). The V end lost 8 bases, the J end lost 4 bases, and 12 bases lay between the germline ends. The CDR3 contains 13 residues. In DNA form, the CDR3 reads TGTGCCAGCTCGGGGGGCGCGAATCAGCCCCAGCATTTT. Its protein product is CASSGGANQPQHF.

The rearrangement joins TRBV28 to TRBJ2-1, with D possibly being TRBD2 (5 bases). The CDR3 contains 14 residues. In germline, CDR1 is MDHEN, CDR2 SYDVKM. V lost 5 bases, J lost 4 bases, and 12 bases lay in between. The CDR3 protein is CASSILALYNEQFF. The CDR3 nucleotides are TGTGCCAGCAGTATCCTAGCCCTATACAATGAGCAGTTCTTC.

V and J are TRBV30 and TRBJ1-5, with TRBD1 identical over 7 bases. Germline CDR1 is GTSNPN and CDR2 is SVGIG (reference sequence). This CDR3 is built from 14 residues. J gave up 10 bases and V 0 bases, and 9 bases lay outside the gene matches. CDR3 nucleotide sequence: TGTGCCTGGAGTGTAGGAAGACAGGGTAATCCCCAGCATTTT. Translation gives CAWSVGRQGNPQHF. The full variable domain, with the rest looked up from reference TRBV30 and TRBJ1-5, is SQTIHQWPATLVQPVGSPLSLECTVEGTSNPNLYWYRQAAGRGLQLLFYSVGIGQISSEVPQNLSASRPQDRQFILSSKKLLLSDSGFYLCAWSVGRQGNPQHFGDGTRLSIL.

This clone showed up just once. The rearrangement links TRBV5-1 to TRBJ2-3, with a possible D match to TRBD2 (5 bases). V lost 1 base, J lost 1 base, and 10 bases lay in between. Per germline, CDR1 SGHRS and CDR2 YFSETQ. The CDR3 totals 15 residues. The CDR3 spells CASSLSFGGTDTQYF. The DNA of the CDR3 is TGCGCCAGCAGCTTGAGTTTCGGGGGCACAGATACGCAGTATTTT. Full variable domain (rest looked up from reference TRBV5-1 and TRBJ2-3): KAGVTQTPRYLIKTRGQQVTLSCSPISGHRSVSWYQQTPGQGLQFLFEYFSETQRNKGNFPGRFSGRQFSNSRSEMNVSTLELGDSALYLCASSLSFGGTDTQYFGPGTRLTVL.

Regarding this clone: The same CDR3 is also encoded by other DNA sequences in this sample. The genes are TRBV11-2 and TRBJ1-4; 8 positions match TRBD1. Germline V gene data show CDR1 as SGHAT and CDR2 as FQNNGV. This CDR3 is 15 amino acids long. Trimming at V came to 1 base and at J to 5 bases, leaving 3 bases not matched to a gene. The CDR3 protein is CASSLGTGRNEKLFF. CDR3 DNA sequence: TGTGCCAGCAGCTTAGGGACAGGGAGGAATGAAAAACTGTTTTTT.

The chain carries TRBV27 and TRBJ1-1; a weak D match, TRBD1 (5 bases). Germline CDR1 reads MNHEY; CDR2 reads SMNVEV (reference sequence). The CDR3 totals 13 residues. V was trimmed by 6 bases and J by 4 bases, leaving 12 bases between them. The CDR3 sequence: CASRIRGSTEAFF. CDR3 coding DNA: TGTGCCAGCAGAATTCGGGGGAGCACTGAAGCTTTCTTT.